These 4 T cell receptor beta chains share one sample of origin, sequenced in a study of T cell repertoires in cytomegalovirus infection. TCRdb re-called the reads with MiXCR, one entry per CDR3 protein. In the table there are a few hundred thousand distinct CDR3 sequences, nearly 35% of which are singletons. No antigen has been assigned to these receptors. This specimen was cultured PBMCs, taken from culture after CMV antigen stimulation. These receptors came from a human donor in good health (CMV status not recorded). Some clones in this sample may be carry-over from other donors' samples.

This clonotype came up a few times. This chain joins TRBV19 and TRBJ2-4; D remains unclear. The CDR3 spans 14 residues. Per the germline V gene, CDR1 is LNHDA and CDR2 is SQIVND (reference sequence). Trimming took 3 bases from V and 7 from J, leaving 13 bases between them. The CDR3 nucleotides are TGTGCCAGTAGTATTGACCCTAATACCAACATTCAGTACTTC. As protein: CASSIDPNTNIQYF.

This clonotype has more than one count but fewer than ten. The chain employs TRBV6-6 and TRBJ2-3; tentative D call: TRBD1 (6 bases). Per germline, CDR1 MNHNY and CDR2 SVGAGI (reference sequence). V gave up 2 bases and J gave up 4 bases, with 10 bases separating them. The CDR3 spans 14 residues. The CDR3 is CASSYGGSSDTQYF. CDR3 nucleotide sequence: TGTGCCAGCAGTTACGGGGGCTCCTCAGATACGCAGTATTTT.

This clonotype was found a few times. V usage is TRBV5-4 and J usage is TRBJ1-1, with D possibly being TRBD1 (6 bases). Germline V lookup: CDR1 SGHNT, CDR2 YYREEE (reference sequence). This CDR3 comprises 15 residues. Trimming took 3 bases from V and 1 from J, leaving 13 bases between them. The CDR3 loop reads CASSSETGSNTEAFF. CDR3 DNA: TGTGCCAGCAGCTCGGAGACAGGATCGAACACTGAAGCTTTCTTT.

This chain uses TRBV7-2 with TRBJ2-4; perhaps TRBD1 as D (6 bases). The germline V gene encodes CDR1 SGHTA and CDR2 FQGNSA. V was trimmed by 0 bases and J by 6 bases, leaving 9 bases between them. The CDR3 spans 14 residues. CDR3 sequence: CASSLAQGSNIQYF. CDR3 in DNA: TGTGCCAGCAGCTTAGCGCAGGGGTCAAACATTCAGTACTTC.